The rows below give T cell receptor beta chains drawn from one sample of a study of blood T cell repertoires in COVID-19. Profiling relied on immunoSEQ multiplex PCR, and the TCRdb table lists in-frame clones only, not all of them. The table shows 85,000 to 90,000 clones, with approximately 79% occurring only once. Specimen: peripheral blood. Source of these receptors: a woman of 80 years or more with active or convalescent COVID-19. The conserved cysteine and the conserved F or W are not part of the CDR3 here. The order of the fields is V gene, D gene, J gene, clone size, CDR3 protein. D genes are given only for firm matches. Clone size is given for some rows only: seen once, a few or many times, or a class if the clone is expanded.

TRBV7-2	TRBD1	TRBJ2-7	.	ASSFHGTGGYEQY
TRBV4-3	.	TRBJ1-4	.	ASSQDKTTNEKLF
TRBV28	.	TRBJ2-5	.	ASSAPQVLQETQY
TRBV2	TRBD2	TRBJ2-3	once	ASSNGLAGERQY
TRBV6-6	TRBD2	TRBJ2-2	once	ASSYKSGGSGELF
TRBV6-5	.	TRBJ1-2	.	ASSFGTDYGYT
TRBV7-2	TRBD1	TRBJ1-1	.	ASSYIPGQGNTEAF
TRBV28	.	TRBJ2-7	.	ASRLDQGRDEQY
TRBV30	.	TRBJ2-3	.	AWSLLQGLDTQY
TRBV9	TRBD2	TRBJ2-4	.	ASSAGGIQY
TRBV27	TRBD1	TRBJ1-6	.	ASSFRTGNSPLH
TRBV6-5	TRBD2	TRBJ2-7	.	ASRTSGGYEQY
TRBV2	TRBD1	TRBJ1-4	.	ASSEGRQGKKLF
TRBV19	.	TRBJ1-5	.	ASSISGGNQPQH
TRBV28	.	TRBJ2-2	.	ASKVGVNTGELF
TRBV6-6	TRBD1	TRBJ1-2	.	ASSLTGTGDGYT
TRBV6-6	.	TRBJ2-2	.	ASSQKNTGELF
TRBV11-1	.	TRBJ2-2	.	ASRPWGENTGELF
TRBV2	.	TRBJ1-6	few	ASRAQGRNSPLH
TRBV6-1	TRBD1	TRBJ2-3	few	ASSEGQGGTDTQY
TRBV9	TRBD2	TRBJ2-5	.	ASSPFSTSGSETQY
TRBV19	.	TRBJ1-5	.	ASSTPGGARNQPQH
TRBV11-2	TRBD2	TRBJ2-1	.	ASSLAQFAGGRNEQF
TRBV28	TRBD1	TRBJ1-3	.	ASSGGQSSGNTIY
TRBV6-6	.	TRBJ1-3	once	ASRHKTGNTIY
TRBV5-4	.	TRBJ2-1	.	ASSLEAGPYNEQF
TRBV19	.	TRBJ1-3	.	ASSPQTRLSGNTIY
TRBV7-8	.	TRBJ2-5	.	ASSPGTTQY
TRBV6-5	TRBD1	TRBJ1-6	.	ASSPGQPNSPLH
TRBV11-2	.	TRBJ2-2	many	ASSPQGRTGELF
TRBV28	TRBD1	TRBJ1-4	once	ASRKTGSQEKLF
TRBV6-1	.	TRBJ1-6	.	ASSEVARVRPNSPLH
TRBV9	.	TRBJ2-3	.	ASSPGTLSTDTQY
TRBV10-1	.	TRBJ2-7	.	ANPRRPSSYEQY
TRBV10-1	TRBD1	TRBJ1-2	many	ASSEPRLRDSFGYT
TRBV6-2/TRBV6-3	.	TRBJ1-5	.	ASSSPKRERNQPQH
TRBV6-2/TRBV6-3	.	TRBJ1-1	medium-sized	ASSWGTPTSEAF
TRBV9	TRBD2	TRBJ2-7	once	ASSGGLAGYEQY
TRBV7-9	.	TRBJ1-2	.	ASSPGGGSNYGYT
TRBV19	TRBD1	TRBJ1-4	.	ASSLQGTSEKLF
TRBV5-1	TRBD2	TRBJ2-5	.	ASSRALAGDKETQY
TRBV5-1	.	TRBJ2-4	.	ASSFILAGATKNIQY
TRBV5-8	.	TRBJ1-2	.	ASTLQGSSNYGYT
TRBV10-3	TRBD1	TRBJ1-3	.	AARQGAMVGNTIY
TRBV6-2/TRBV6-3	.	TRBJ2-2	.	ASSTAQSGYTGELF
TRBV25-1	TRBD1	TRBJ2-7	few	ASSETSGGPYEQY
TRBV7-8	TRBD1	TRBJ1-2	.	ASSPRTGSDYGYT
TRBV11-2	.	TRBJ2-7	.	ASSLHQYAYEQY
TRBV3-1/TRBV3-2	TRBD1	TRBJ1-3	.	ASSPRQGAAGNTIY